This T cell receptor (beta chain) stems from a study of T cell responses to AZD1222 COVID-19 vaccine. Repertoires were generated with immunoSEQ multiplex PCR, while TCRdb's copy carries only in-frame clones and drops some. The sample has over 100,000 clones, 75% to 90% seen once; the top ten hold under 3%. The sequencing used peripheral blood, collected 28 days after the second AZD1222 dose. The TCR sequence derives from an adult who received the AZD1222 COVID-19 vaccine.

The chain's CDR3 is CASSLLQGWGTEAFF. The CDR3 DNA reads as TGTGCCAGCAGCTTGCTTCAGGGTTGGGGCACTGAAGCTTTCTTT. The V call is TRBV7-6, the J call TRBJ1-1; a possible D gene is TRBD1 (5 bases). This CDR3 has 15 residues. Germline lookup yields CDR1 SGHVS and CDR2 FNYEAQ. Between the trimmed V and J ends, which lost 3 bases and 4 bases, there was a span of 15 bases.